This T cell receptor (beta chain) was found in a study of beta chain features in type 1 diabetes. Stem cell-like memory, regulatory, central memory and naive CD4+ cells were sorted via CD45RO/CCR7/CD25/CD127/CD95/CD27. Sorted cells reached over 95% purity in every population. The isolated RNA, all of it, was reverse transcribed, so expressed TCRB transcripts were what got sequenced. The study sequenced naive, central memory and regulatory T cell samples to an average of around 3.5 million reads. The assay was immunoSEQ multiplex PCR, and TCRdb's table has in-frame clones only and misses some. Of under 300,000 clones listed, 25% to 30% are singletons. Study observations and caveats: Sequencing the cDNA could make cells with high TCR expression show up more than they should.

This clone was recorded a few times. The target antigen is unknown. A far larger clone is a single base away, which makes a read error likely. The sample carries other DNA sequences with the same CDR3. Germline trimming cut 0 bases from V and 1 base from J; bases unmatched to any gene: 4. This CDR3 is 16 amino acids long. Germline V gene sequence: CDR1 SGHAT, CDR2 FQNNGV. The sequenced sample was central memory CD4+ T cells from blood. The TCR originated in a man aged 25 to 40 in good health. V is TRBV11-2 and J is TRBJ2-3; 7 bases match TRBD2. The CDR3, as DNA: TGTGCCAGCAGCTTAGATGAGCTAGCGGGCACAGATACGCAGTATTTT. This translates into CASSLDELAGTDTQYF.